This T cell receptor beta chain was captured in a study of T cells in Graves' hyperthyroidism and ophthalmopathy. Study-wide points: Blood also contained most expanded thyroid clonotypes above 0.001.

It was RNA transcripts that yielded the amplified TCR beta CDR3 regions. HTBI primers were employed in a first-round RT-PCR of the TCR CDR3. Using its own MiXCR run on the multiplex PCR reads, TCRdb lists one record per CDR3 protein. The sample records hundreds of thousands of distinct CDR3 sequences, around 22% being singletons. This clonotype was counted ten times or more. The target antigen is unknown. The specimen was blood. The sequence derives from a young woman with Graves' ophthalmopathy.

In nucleotides, the CDR3 is TGTGCCAGCAGGAGGGACAGGGGAAATTCACCCCTCCACTTT. It is translated as CASRRDRGNSPLHF. The chain employs TRBV6-1 and TRBJ1-6; 10 bases agree with TRBD1. CDR1 is MNHNS, CDR2 SASEGT, per germline. This CDR3 has 14 amino acids. The V and J ends lost 6 bases and 7 bases, in that order; junction bases with no gene match: 3.